The 21 T cell receptor beta chains in this list originate from one sample, sequenced in a study of vaccination and CD4 T cells after COVID-19. For these TCRs, the target antigens are not known. Researchers used the Oncomine TCR Beta short-read assay to sequence DNA from cultured CD4+ T cells. TCRdb re-called the PCR reads with MiXCR, one entry per CDR3 protein. The sample yields 23,000 or so distinct CDR3 sequences, roughly two fifths seen once. Indicated time point: late sampling 161 to 241 days after vaccination in a few convalescent patients. Treatment in this sample: approximately nine-day PBMC culture with coronavirus spike peptide pools or control peptides (ViraFEST assay). The sample in question was CD4+ T cells from blood, cultured in vitro, obtained about 7 months after SARS-CoV-2 vaccination. The receptor set was obtained from a human donor who had recovered from COVID-19.

The chain combines TRBV20-1 with TRBJ1-6; TRBD1 is a possible D gene (5 bases). CDR3 length equals 15 residues. Germline-derived CDR1 and CDR2 are DFQATT and SNEGSKA (reference sequence). V lost 3 bases, J lost 10 bases, and 19 bases lay in between. CDR3: CSASSGRTLQSPLHF. The CDR3 coding sequence is TGCAGTGCTAGTTCGGGACGGACACTCCAGTCACCCCTCCACTTT.

A few counts support this clonotype. V is TRBV15 and J is TRBJ2-7; TRBD2 aligns across 9 bases. This CDR3 has 16 residues. CDR1 and CDR2 from the germline V gene are LNHNV and YYDKDF (reference sequence). Trimming at V came to 1 base and at J to 2 bases, leaving 6 bases not matched to a gene. CDR3 nucleotide sequence: TGTGCCACCAGCAGAGGCGGGCGGGAGGGGACCTACGAGCAGTACTTC. This sequence encodes CATSRGGREGTYEQYF. The variable domain in full, completed from reference TRBV15 and TRBJ2-7, reads DAMVIQNPRYQVTQFGKPVTLSCSQTLNHNVMYWYQQKSSQAPKLLFHYYDKDFNNEADTPDNFQSRRPNTSFCFLDIRSPGLGDTAMYLCATSRGGREGTYEQYFGPGTRLTVT.

The chain couples TRBV15 to TRBJ2-3; 9 bases line up with TRBD2. Germline V gives CDR1 LNHNV, CDR2 YYDKDF (reference sequence). The junction had 5 bases not matched to a gene; V was cut back by 8 bases and J by 5 bases. The CDR3 is made up of 13 amino acids. The CDR3 nucleotides are TGTGCCACCGCGGGAGGGTTGGGAGATACGCAGTATTTT. Protein sequence: CATAGGLGDTQYF.

The V call is TRBV19, the J call TRBJ1-2; 8 bases are a match to TRBD1. V trimming: 8 bases; J trimming: 8 bases; junction bases outside the gene matches: 10. The CDR3 covers 13 residues. Germline assignment: CDR1 LNHDA and CDR2 SQIVND (reference sequence). The CDR3 DNA reads as TGTGCCAGTTCTCAGGGGGCCTCTAGCGGCTACACCTTC. This codes for CASSQGASSGYTF.

This clonotype was picked up a small number of times. This chain connects TRBV20-1 to TRBJ2-3; D possibly corresponds to TRBD1 (5 bases). The CDR3 contains 13 residues. V gave up 5 bases and J gave up 0 bases, with 9 bases separating them. CDR1 and CDR2 (germline): DFQATT, SNEGSKA (reference sequence). For the CDR3, the DNA is TGCAGTGCTTACCGGACAAGCACAGATACGCAGTATTTT. Its protein is CSAYRTSTDTQYF.

CDR3 in amino acids: CASSLQGVAGELFF. CDR3 sequence (DNA): TGTGCCAGCAGCTTACAGGGAGTGGCCGGGGAGCTGTTTTTT. The chain is built from TRBV7-3 and TRBJ2-2, with D possibly being TRBD1 or TRBD2 (5 bases each). CDR1 is SGHTA and CDR2 is FQGTGA in the germline V gene. V was clipped by 2 bases and J by 6 bases, with 10 bases between them. This CDR3 has 14 amino acids.

The CDR3 spells CSAREGLAGGPEQFF. The CDR3 bases are TGCAGTGCTAGAGAAGGGCTAGCGGGAGGGCCTGAGCAGTTCTTC. This sequence joins TRBV20-1 and TRBJ2-1; 12 positions match TRBD2. Germline CDR1 DFQATT, CDR2 SNEGSKA (reference sequence). Losses at the gene ends were 0 bases for V and 9 bases for J; bases not matched to a gene: 6. The CDR3 has 15 residues.

The chain uses TRBV5-4 and TRBJ1-2; D possibly corresponds to TRBD1 (5 bases). This CDR3 spans 13 amino acids. The germline V and J ends were trimmed by 2 bases and 3 bases, with 8 bases remaining between them. Germline V gene lookup returns CDR1 SGHNT and CDR2 YYREEE (reference sequence). CDR3 nucleotide sequence: TGTGCCAGCAGCTTCGGACAAGACTATGGCTACACCTTC. Its protein is CASSFGQDYGYTF.

The chain links TRBV12-3 or TRBV12-4 to TRBJ2-3; TRBD2 aligns across 9 bases. The CDR3 covers 15 residues. The J segment lost 1 base and the V segment lost 4 bases, leaving 3 bases of the junction unmatched. The CDR3 DNA reads as TGTGCCAGCAGTTGGGCTAGCGGGGGCACAGATACGCAGTATTTT. Translating it yields CASSWASGGTDTQYF.

The V and J genes are TRBV6-5 and TRBJ1-6; unclear D gene. This CDR3 region has 14 residues. The V gene lost 2 bases and the J gene lost 7 bases, with 9 bases spanning the gap. Germline CDR1 is MNHEY and CDR2 is SVGAGI. As DNA, the CDR3 is TGTGCCAGCAGTTACAGGGATGGAAATTCACCCCTCCACTTT. This translates into CASSYRDGNSPLHF.

This clonotype turned up a few times. The chain links TRBV7-8 to TRBJ1-5; TRBD1 matches at 9 bases. Germline assignment: CDR1 SGHVS and CDR2 FQNEAQ. V trimming: 3 bases; J trimming: 7 bases; junction bases outside the gene matches: 4. CDR3 length equals 14 residues. CDR3 loop: CASSLGQGLQPQHF. CDR3 bases: TGTGCCAGCAGCTTGGGACAGGGTCTCCAGCCCCAGCATTTT.

This clonotype has a single count. This chain uses TRBV20-1 with TRBJ2-3; the D is unclear. CDR1 DFQATT and CDR2 SNEGSKA come from the germline V gene (reference sequence). Trimming took off 6 bases at V and 5 bases at J, with 6 bases between the two ends. This CDR3 comprises 10 residues. The CDR3 nucleotides read TGCAGTGCGTCGGTAGATACGCAGTATTTT. This translates into CSASVDTQYF.

V gene TRBV20-1 combines with J gene TRBJ1-2; 10 nucleotides match TRBD1. V lost 5 bases, J lost 4 bases, and 13 bases stayed unmatched. This CDR3 has 16 amino acids. Germline assignment: CDR1 DFQATT and CDR2 SNEGSKA (reference sequence). CDR3 sequence reads: CSALDRGSLYVYGYTF. The CDR3 region has the DNA TGCAGTGCTTTGGACAGGGGGAGCCTCTACGTCTATGGCTACACCTTC.

The V gene is TRBV7-9, the J gene TRBJ2-1; no firm D call. The CDR3 totals 14 residues. V lost 5 bases and J lost 9, with 17 bases in between. Germline loops: CDR1 SEHNR, CDR2 FQNEAQ (reference sequence). The CDR3 coding sequence is TGTGCCAGCAGCCGAAGTCTTAGAGTCTTTGAGCAGTTCTTC. It yields the protein CASSRSLRVFEQFF.

The genes are TRBV6-1 and TRBJ2-1; the match to TRBD2 covers 11 bases. This CDR3 spans 15 amino acids. The V gene's germline CDR1 is MNHNS and CDR2 SASEGT. V was clipped by 3 bases and J by 6 bases; unmatched bases: 4. DNA of the CDR3: TGTGCCAGCAGTGATAGCGGGAGGGCCCGCAATGAGCAGTTCTTC. Its translation: CASSDSGRARNEQFF.

V gene TRBV20-1 combines with J gene TRBJ2-1, with a possible D match to TRBD1 (5 bases). The CDR3 is 16 amino acids. The V end was cut by 5 bases, the J end by 0 bases, with 17 bases between. CDR1 is DFQATT and CDR2 is SNEGSKA in the germline V gene (reference sequence). The CDR3 loop reads CSAFKGQINSYNEQFF. As DNA, the CDR3 is TGCAGTGCTTTCAAGGGGCAGATCAACTCCTACAATGAGCAGTTCTTC.

This chain uses TRBV19 with TRBJ1-5, with D tentatively TRBD1 (6 bases). The V gene lost 0 bases and the J gene lost 3 bases, with 15 bases spanning the gap. Per the germline V gene, CDR1 is LNHDA and CDR2 is SQIVND (reference sequence). The CDR3 has 17 residues. DNA of the CDR3: TGTGCCAGTAGTATAGAGGTTCGGACAGTCTTCAATCAGCCCCAGCATTTT. This translates into CASSIEVRTVFNQPQHF.

The rearrangement uses TRBV27 and TRBJ2-2; D is possibly TRBD2 (5 bases). The CDR3 length is 14 residues. Looked up from germline, CDR1 is MNHEY and CDR2 is SMNVEV (reference sequence). V lost 5 bases, J lost 8 bases, and 15 bases lay in between. This CDR3 reads CASSADRERGELFF. CDR3 nucleotide sequence: TGTGCCAGCAGTGCCGACCGGGAAAGGGGGGAGCTGTTTTTT.

The V call is TRBV12-3 or TRBV12-4, the J call TRBJ1-2; unclear D gene. Trimming stripped 5 bases from V and 0 bases from J, with 4 bases between. The CDR3 spans 12 residues. CDR3: CASSNSNYGYTF. The CDR3 DNA is TGTGCCAGCAGTAATTCTAACTATGGCTACACCTTC.

The rearrangement links TRBV6-2 or TRBV6-3 to TRBJ1-5; D is perhaps TRBD1 (6 bases). Trimming cost V 6 bases and J 5 bases, with 17 bases left between them. This CDR3 has 15 residues. Germline assignment: CDR1 MNHEY and CDR2 SVGEGT. CDR3 DNA: TGTGCCAGCAGGGCCGGGGGGGCGAGTCATCAGCCCCAGCATTTT. Its protein is CASRAGGASHQPQHF.

DNA for the CDR3: TGTGCCAGCAGTTACCGCGGGGGGCCACAAGAGACCCAGTACTTC. Amino acids: CASSYRGGPQETQYF. This chain joins TRBV6-2 or TRBV6-3 and TRBJ2-5; 8 bases match TRBD2. Looked up from germline, CDR1 is MNHEY and CDR2 is SVGEGT. The CDR3 totals 15 residues. With V trimmed by 2 bases and J by 2 bases, 4 bases remained unmatched.